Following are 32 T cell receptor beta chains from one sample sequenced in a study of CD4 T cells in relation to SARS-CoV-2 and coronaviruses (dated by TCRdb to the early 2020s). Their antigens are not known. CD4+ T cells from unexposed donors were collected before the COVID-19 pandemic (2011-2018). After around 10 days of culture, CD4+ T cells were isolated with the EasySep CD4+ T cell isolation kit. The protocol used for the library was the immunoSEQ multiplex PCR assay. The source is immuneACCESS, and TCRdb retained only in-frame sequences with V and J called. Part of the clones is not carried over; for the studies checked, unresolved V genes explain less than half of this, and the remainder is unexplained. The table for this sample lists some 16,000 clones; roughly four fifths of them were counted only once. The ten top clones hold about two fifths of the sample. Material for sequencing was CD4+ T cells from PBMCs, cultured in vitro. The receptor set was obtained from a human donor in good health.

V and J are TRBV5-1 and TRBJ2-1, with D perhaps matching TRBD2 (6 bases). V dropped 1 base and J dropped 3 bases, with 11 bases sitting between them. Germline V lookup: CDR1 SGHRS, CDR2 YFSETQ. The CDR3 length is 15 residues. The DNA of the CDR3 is TGCGCCAGCAGCTTGAGATTCGGGAGCTACAATGAGCAGTTCTTC. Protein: CASSLRFGSYNEQFF. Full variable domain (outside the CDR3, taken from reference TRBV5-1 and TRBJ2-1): KAGVTQTPRYLIKTRGQQVTLSCSPISGHRSVSWYQQTPGQGLQFLFEYFSETQRNKGNFPGRFSGRQFSNSRSEMNVSTLELGDSALYLCASSLRFGSYNEQFFGPGTRLTVL.

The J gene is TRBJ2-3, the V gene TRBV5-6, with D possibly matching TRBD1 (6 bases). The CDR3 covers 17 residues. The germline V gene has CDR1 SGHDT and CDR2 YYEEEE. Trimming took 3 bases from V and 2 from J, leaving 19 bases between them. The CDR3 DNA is TGTGCCAGCAGCTCGCCCCGTGACCAGGGGATCACAGATACGCAGTATTTT. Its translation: CASSSPRDQGITDTQYF.

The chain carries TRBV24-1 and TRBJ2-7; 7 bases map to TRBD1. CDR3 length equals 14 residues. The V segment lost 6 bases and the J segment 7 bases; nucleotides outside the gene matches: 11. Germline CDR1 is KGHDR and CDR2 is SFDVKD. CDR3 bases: TGTGCCACCAGTATTACAGGGGCCTTGGGGGAGCAGTACTTC. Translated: CATSITGALGEQYF.

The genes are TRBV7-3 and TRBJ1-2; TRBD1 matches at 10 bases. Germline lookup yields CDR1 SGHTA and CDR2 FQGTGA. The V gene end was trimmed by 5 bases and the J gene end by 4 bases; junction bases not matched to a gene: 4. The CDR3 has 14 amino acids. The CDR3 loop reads CASSPGQGTYGYTF. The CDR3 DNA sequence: TGTGCCAGCAGCCCGGGACAGGGGACCTATGGCTACACCTTC.

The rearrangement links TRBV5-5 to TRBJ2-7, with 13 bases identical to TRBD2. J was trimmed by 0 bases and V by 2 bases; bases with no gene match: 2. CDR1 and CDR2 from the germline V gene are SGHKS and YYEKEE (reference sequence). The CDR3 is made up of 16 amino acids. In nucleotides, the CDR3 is TGTGCCAGCAGCTTAGGGACTAGCGGGAACTCCTACGAGCAGTACTTC. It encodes CASSLGTSGNSYEQYF.

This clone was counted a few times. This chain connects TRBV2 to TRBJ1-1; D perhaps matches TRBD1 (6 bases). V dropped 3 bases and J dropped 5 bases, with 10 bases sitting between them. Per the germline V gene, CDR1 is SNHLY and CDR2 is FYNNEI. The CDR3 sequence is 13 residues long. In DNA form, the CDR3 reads TGTGCCAGCAGTGACAGGGGAGAAACTGAAGCTTTCTTT. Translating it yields CASSDRGETEAFF.

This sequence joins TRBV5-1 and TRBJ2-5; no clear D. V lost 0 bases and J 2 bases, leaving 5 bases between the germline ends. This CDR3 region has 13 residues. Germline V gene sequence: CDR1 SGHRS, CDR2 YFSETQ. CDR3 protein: CASSLAAQETQYF. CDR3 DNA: TGCGCCAGCAGCTTGGCTGCGCAAGAGACCCAGTACTTC.

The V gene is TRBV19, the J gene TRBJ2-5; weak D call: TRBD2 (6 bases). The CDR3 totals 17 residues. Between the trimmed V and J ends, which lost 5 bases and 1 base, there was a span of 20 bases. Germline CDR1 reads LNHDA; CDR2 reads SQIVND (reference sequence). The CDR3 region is CASSPSSTGAGQETQYF. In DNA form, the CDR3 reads TGTGCCAGTAGTCCCTCTTCAACGGGAGCGGGCCAAGAGACCCAGTACTTC.

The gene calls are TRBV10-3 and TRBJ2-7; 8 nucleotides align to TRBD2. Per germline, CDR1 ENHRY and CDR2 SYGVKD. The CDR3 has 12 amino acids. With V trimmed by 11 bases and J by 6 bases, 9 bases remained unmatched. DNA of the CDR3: TGTGCCGTAAGCGGGAGTTCCGTCGAGCAGTACTTC. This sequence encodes CAVSGSSVEQYF.

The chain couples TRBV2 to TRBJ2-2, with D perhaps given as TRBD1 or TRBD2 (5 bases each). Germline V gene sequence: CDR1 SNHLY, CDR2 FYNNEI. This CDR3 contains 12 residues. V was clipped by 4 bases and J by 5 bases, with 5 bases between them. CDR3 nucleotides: TGTGCCAGCAGTGGGGGGACCGGGGAGCTGTTTTTT. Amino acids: CASSGGTGELFF.

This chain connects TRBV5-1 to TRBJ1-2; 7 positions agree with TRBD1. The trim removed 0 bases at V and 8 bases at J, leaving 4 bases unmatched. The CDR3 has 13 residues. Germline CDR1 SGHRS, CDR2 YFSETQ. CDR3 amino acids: CASSLEQGLGYTF. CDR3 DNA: TGCGCCAGCAGCTTGGAACAGGGGTTGGGCTACACCTTC.

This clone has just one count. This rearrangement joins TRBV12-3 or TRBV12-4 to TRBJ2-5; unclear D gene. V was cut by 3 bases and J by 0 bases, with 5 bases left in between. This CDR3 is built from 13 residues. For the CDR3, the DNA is TGTGCCAGCAGTTTCAAGGACCAAGAGACCCAGTACTTC. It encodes CASSFKDQETQYF.

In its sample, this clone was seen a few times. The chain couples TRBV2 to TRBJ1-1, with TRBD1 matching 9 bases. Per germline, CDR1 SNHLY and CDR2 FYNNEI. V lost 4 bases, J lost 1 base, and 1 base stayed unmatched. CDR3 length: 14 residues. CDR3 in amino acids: CASSADRGNTEAFF. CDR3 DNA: TGTGCCAGCAGTGCGGACAGGGGGAACACTGAAGCTTTCTTT.

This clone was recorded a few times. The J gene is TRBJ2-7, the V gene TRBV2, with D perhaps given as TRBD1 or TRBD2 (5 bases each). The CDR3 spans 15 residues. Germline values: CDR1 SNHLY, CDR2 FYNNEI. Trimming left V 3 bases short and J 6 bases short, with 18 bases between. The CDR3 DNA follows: TGTGCCAGCAGTGACGGGATTACAGGTGGAGGCGAGCAGTACTTC. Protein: CASSDGITGGGEQYF.

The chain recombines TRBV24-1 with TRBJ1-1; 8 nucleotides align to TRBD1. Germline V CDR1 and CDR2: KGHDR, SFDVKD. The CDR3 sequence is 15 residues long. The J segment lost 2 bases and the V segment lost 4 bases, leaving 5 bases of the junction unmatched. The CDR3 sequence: CATSDAGQANTEAFF. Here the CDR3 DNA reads TGTGCCACCAGTGACGCGGGACAGGCTAACACTGAAGCTTTCTTT.

This chain's CDR3 is CASSSQAKSEAFF. DNA for the CDR3: TGTGCCAGCAGCTCTCAGGCAAAGTCTGAAGCTTTCTTT. The chain has TRBV7-3 and TRBJ1-1; D call uncertain. V shed 4 bases and J shed 6 bases, with 12 bases lying between them. The CDR3 covers 13 residues. CDR1 SGHTA and CDR2 FQGTGA come from the germline V gene.

CDR3 protein: CASSTTSGEINEQFF. CDR3 coding DNA: TGTGCCAGCTCAACGACTAGCGGGGAGATAAATGAGCAGTTCTTC. V and J are TRBV6-4 and TRBJ2-1; 11 bases align to TRBD2. Germline CDR1 MRHNA, CDR2 SNTAGT. V was clipped by 8 bases and J by 7 bases; unmatched bases: 10. The CDR3 totals 15 residues.

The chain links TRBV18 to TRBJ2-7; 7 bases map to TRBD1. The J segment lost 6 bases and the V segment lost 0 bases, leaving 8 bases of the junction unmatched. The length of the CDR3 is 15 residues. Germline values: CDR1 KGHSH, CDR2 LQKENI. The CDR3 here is CASSPPSKGASEQYF. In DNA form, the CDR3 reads TGTGCCAGCTCACCACCAAGTAAGGGGGCGAGCGAGCAGTACTTC.

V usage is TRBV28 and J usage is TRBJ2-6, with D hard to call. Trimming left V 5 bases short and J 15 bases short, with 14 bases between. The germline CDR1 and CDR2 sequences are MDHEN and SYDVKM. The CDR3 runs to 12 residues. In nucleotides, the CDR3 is TGTGCCAGCAGTCCCGGGTTAGCAGGCCTGACTTTC. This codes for CASSPGLAGLTF.

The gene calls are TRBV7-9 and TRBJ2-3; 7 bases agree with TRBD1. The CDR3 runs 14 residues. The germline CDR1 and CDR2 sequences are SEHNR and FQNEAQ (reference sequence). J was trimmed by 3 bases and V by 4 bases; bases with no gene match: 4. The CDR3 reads CASSSNRGTDTQYF. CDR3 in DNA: TGTGCCAGCAGCTCGAACAGGGGTACAGATACGCAGTATTTT.

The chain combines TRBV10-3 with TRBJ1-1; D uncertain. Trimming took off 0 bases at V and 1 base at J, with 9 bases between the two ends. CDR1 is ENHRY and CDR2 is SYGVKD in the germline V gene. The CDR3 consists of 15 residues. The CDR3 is CAISESMTKNTEAFF. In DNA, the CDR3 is TGTGCCATCAGTGAGTCCATGACAAAGAACACTGAAGCTTTCTTT.

DNA of the CDR3: TGTGCCAGCAGCTCAGGGACTAGCGGGAGTTTTTATGTTGGGGAGCTGTTTTTT. The encoded protein is CASSSGTSGSFYVGELFF. The chain has TRBV11-2 and TRBJ2-2; 14 positions match TRBD2. Germline V gene data show CDR1 as SGHAT and CDR2 as FQNNGV. Trimming took 4 bases from V and 8 from J; bases not matched to a gene: 12. The CDR3 consists of 18 residues.

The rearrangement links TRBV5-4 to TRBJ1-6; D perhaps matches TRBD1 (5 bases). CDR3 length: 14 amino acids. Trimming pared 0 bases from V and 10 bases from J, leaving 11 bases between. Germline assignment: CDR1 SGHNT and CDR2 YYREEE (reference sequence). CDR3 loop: CASSLEAGRSPLHF. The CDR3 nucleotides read TGTGCCAGCAGCTTGGAGGCAGGGCGGTCACCCCTCCACTTT.

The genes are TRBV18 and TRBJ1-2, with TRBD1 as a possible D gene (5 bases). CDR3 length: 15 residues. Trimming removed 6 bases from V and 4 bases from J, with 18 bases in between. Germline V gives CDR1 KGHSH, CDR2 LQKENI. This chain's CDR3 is CASSPPGQVIYGYTF. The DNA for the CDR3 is TGTGCCAGCTCTCCGCCAGGGCAAGTGATCTATGGCTACACCTTC.

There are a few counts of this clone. The CDR3 sequence: CASSRNSPLHF. The CDR3 DNA reads as TGTGCCAGCAGCCGGAATTCACCCCTCCACTTT. This chain connects TRBV6-6 to TRBJ1-6; no clear D. Per germline, CDR1 MNHNY and CDR2 SVGAGI (reference sequence). V lost 6 bases and J lost 7, with 4 bases in between. The CDR3 consists of 11 residues.

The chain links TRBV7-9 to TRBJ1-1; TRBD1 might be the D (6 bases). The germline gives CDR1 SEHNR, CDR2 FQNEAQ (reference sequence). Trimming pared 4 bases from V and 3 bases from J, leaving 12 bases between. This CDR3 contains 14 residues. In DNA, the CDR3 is TGTGCCAGCAGCTCATCAGGGGAACACACTGAAGCTTTCTTT. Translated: CASSSSGEHTEAFF.

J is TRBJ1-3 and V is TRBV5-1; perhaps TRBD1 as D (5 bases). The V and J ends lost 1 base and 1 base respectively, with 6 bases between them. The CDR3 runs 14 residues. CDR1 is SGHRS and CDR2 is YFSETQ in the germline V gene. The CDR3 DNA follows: TGCGCCAGCAGCTTGCCAGGGTCTGGAAACACCATATATTTT. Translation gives CASSLPGSGNTIYF.

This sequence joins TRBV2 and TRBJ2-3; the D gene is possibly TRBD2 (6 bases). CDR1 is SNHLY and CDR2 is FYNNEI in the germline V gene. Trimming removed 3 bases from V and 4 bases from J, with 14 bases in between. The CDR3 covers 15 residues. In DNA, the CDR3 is TGTGCCAGCAGTGATGGTCTGTGGGACTCAGATACGCAGTATTTT. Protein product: CASSDGLWDSDTQYF. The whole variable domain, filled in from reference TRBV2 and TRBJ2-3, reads EPEVTQTPSHQVTQMGQEVILRCVPISNHLYFYWYRQILGQKVEFLVSFYNNEISEKSEIFDDQFSVERPDGSNFTLKIRSTKLEDSAMYFCASSDGLWDSDTQYFGPGTRLTVL.

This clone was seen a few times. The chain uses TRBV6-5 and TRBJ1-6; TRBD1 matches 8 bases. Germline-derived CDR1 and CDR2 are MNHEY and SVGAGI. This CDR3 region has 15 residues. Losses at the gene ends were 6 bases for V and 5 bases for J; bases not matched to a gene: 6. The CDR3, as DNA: TGTGCCAGCAGAATACAGGGGGTTAATAATTCACCCCTCCACTTT. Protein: CASRIQGVNNSPLHF.

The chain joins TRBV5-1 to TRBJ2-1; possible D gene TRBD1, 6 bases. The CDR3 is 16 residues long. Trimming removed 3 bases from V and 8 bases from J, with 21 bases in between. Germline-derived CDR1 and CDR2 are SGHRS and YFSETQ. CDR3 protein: CASSWGLDRSSDEQFF. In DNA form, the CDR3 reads TGCGCCAGCAGCTGGGGGCTTGACAGGTCCAGCGATGAGCAGTTCTTC.

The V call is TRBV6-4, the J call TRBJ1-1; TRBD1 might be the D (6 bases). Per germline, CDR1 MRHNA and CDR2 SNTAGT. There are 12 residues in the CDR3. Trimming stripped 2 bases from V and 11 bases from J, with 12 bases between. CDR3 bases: TGTGCCAGCAGTGACCTGGGACAATACGCTTTCTTT. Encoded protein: CASSDLGQYAFF.

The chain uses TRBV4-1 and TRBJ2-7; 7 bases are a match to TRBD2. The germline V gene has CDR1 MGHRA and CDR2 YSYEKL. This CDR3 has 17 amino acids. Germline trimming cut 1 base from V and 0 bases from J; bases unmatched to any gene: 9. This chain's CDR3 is CASSQGILRGSSYEQYF. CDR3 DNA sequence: TGCGCCAGCAGCCAAGGTATTCTCCGCGGGAGCTCCTACGAGCAGTACTTC.